This T cell receptor beta chain was recorded in a study of human T cells and chemical hapten exposure. Overall study context: 2% DPC applied to an approximately 2 cm by approximately 2 cm arm area sensitized donors. Per-sample TCR yields varied mainly from small pooled library volume differences.

TCRdb processed the RACE reads anew with MiXCR; each CDR3 protein has one entry. This repertoire shows under 120,000 distinct CDR3 sequences, approximately 11% found once; its top ten account for approximately 4%. Trimming left V 8 bases short and J 8 bases short, with 10 bases between. The CDR3 contains 12 residues. This clonotype occurred many times. Noted time point: patch test 1, 2 weeks after DPC sensitization. Treatment: therapeutic diphenylcyclopropenone sensitization with weekly scalp DPC. The chain employs TRBV12-3 or TRBV12-4 and TRBJ1-6; D gene ambiguous. The input for sequencing was whole blood, taken in connection with sensitization to the hapten diphenylcyclopropenone (DPC). The source of this sequence is a woman aged 40-49 years with alopecia areata. Some clones in this sample may be carry-over from other donors' samples. CDR3 in DNA: TGTGCCAGCGCTCCCTCCCATTCACCCCTCCACTTT. Translated: CASAPSHSPLHF.